This T cell receptor (beta chain) was captured by sequencing in a study of cytomegalovirus exposure and HLA in healthy donors (dated by TCRdb to about 2017). For context, the study as a whole: In an earlier analysis of 550 to 750 of the donors, approximately 300 Gb of sequence data and 95 million to 130 million unique TCR beta sequences from about 190 million T cells were reported. An early release covering about 600 HLA-typed donors comprised approximately 300 gigabases of sequencing data and 85 million or so unique TCR sequences. The genetic ancestry cluster associated with self-reported Caucasian donors included around four fifths of the roughly 410 genotyped donors. The study aimed to test whether signatures of past pathogen exposure could be identified by cataloging public T cell receptors. Using immunosequencing, the study profiled T cell repertoires from fewer than 700 subjects and related those repertoires to cytomegalovirus serostatus. A separate validation cohort of some 130 different subjects was used in addition to the approximately 610-subject first cohort. High-throughput TCR immunosequencing, statistical association of individual TCRs with disease status, and machine learning were combined to predict cytomegalovirus infection status. A later analysis re-examined previously published TCR beta repertoires from more than 650 donors and added high-resolution HLA genotyping to investigate patterns of TCR occurrence. The later analysis used no new phenotypic data to find candidate immune exposures, relying instead on TCR beta sequences and their occurrence across donors. An earlier analysis of around 580 of the donors used high-throughput TCR beta sequencing to judge whether each TCR beta V gene segment behaved as functional or pseudogenic. Donor age, sex, ethnicity and CMV serostatus were compiled together with the repertoire data. In a later genetic analysis, genome-wide SNP genotypes for about three fifths of the 666 donors were used, and that subset was treated as a discovery cohort. Every discovery cohort repertoire had been produced on one sequencing platform. HLA typing covered class I and class II loci at four-digit resolution. The number of typed donors differed by locus: roughly 629-640 for A, B, C, DRB1 and DQB1; approximately 540 for DQA1; around 610 for DPA1; and roughly 490 for DPB1. Four to six DR-DQ haplotypes were handled as single units for association and clustering, since linkage in the cohort was strong. Among several hundred genotyped donors of the cohort, an average of around 240,000 unique TCR beta nucleotide sequences was sequenced per donor, of which 15% to 20% were non-productive.

A note on this clone: It lacks a known antigen. Base-call qualities are not available, and no considerably larger clone is one nucleotide away.

The library was obtained by the immunoSEQ multiplex PCR assay. The multiplex PCR relied on a mix of 60 forward primers for TCR Vbeta segments and 13 reverse primers for TCR Jbeta segments. The CDR3 region of rearranged TCR beta genes was amplified from genomic DNA by a multiplex PCR assay. The Illumina HiSeq System was used to sequence the amplified TCR beta libraries as 87-base-pair reads. The paper's data handling went like this. A later analysis counted some 80 million unique TCR beta chains across the 500 to 850 repertoires, and some 11 million of these chains were shared by at least two donors. A nearest-neighbor algorithm error-corrected the raw reads and collapsed the reads into unique sequences, merging closely related sequences to remove PCR and sequencing errors. CDR3 sequences were aligned to IMGT reference sequences to assign V, D and J gene segments. For a sequence to be retained, a match of at least six nucleotides to both a V gene segment and a J gene segment was required. Rearrangements were called productive when the CDR3 lacked stop codons and stayed in frame with V and J; all others were non-productive. Following IMGT convention, CDR3 was defined as the stretch from the second conserved V-encoded cysteine to the conserved J-encoded phenylalanine. The earlier analysis of 550 to 650 of the donors excluded any sequence lacking an unambiguous match to a single V gene segment. In an earlier analysis of some 590 of the donors, a V segment was called functional when productive rearrangements were above 56.7%, and segregating when the standard deviation between donors exceeded 5%. A statistical classification framework was built for diagnosing cytomegalovirus status from the catalog of TCR beta chain sequences. A later analysis assigned V and J genes by comparing TCR nucleotide sequences with IMGT/GENE-DB human TR gene sequences. The TCRdist pipeline was used in a later analysis to assign CDR3 sequences and most-parsimonious VDJ recombination scenarios. A later analysis defined each TCR beta chain by its CDR3 amino acid sequence plus V-gene family, and excluded reads lacking a unique V-gene family. A later analysis removed roughly 590 highly shared, low-generation-probability nucleotide sequences to deal with suspected cross-contamination and a sequencing artifact. In a later analysis, a clonal expansion index for each public chain was calculated from normalized within-repertoire ranks of inferred template counts. In a later analysis, generation probabilities were computed using a VDJ recombination model fitted to out-of-frame rearrangements, and the results were checked against IGoR. In a later analysis, TCR-TCR, TCR-HLA and TCR-CMV co-occurrence was scored with hypergeometric tests, and a repertoire-size bias correction was applied to TCR pairs. In a later analysis, false discovery rates were estimated by permuting HLA or CMV assignments 20 times. A later analysis grouped co-occurring TCRs with DBSCAN, adding TCRdist sequence similarity when clustering within HLA-allele-positive subsets. Repertoires with fewer than 30,000 or more than 120,000 public chains, plus five repertoires with anomalous nucleotide sharing, were excluded from co-occurrence clustering. TCRdb limited this immuneACCESS table to in-frame rearrangements with V and J called. A share of clones is missing; checked studies link under half to unresolved V genes, and the rest is unexplained. The V and J calls and clone size were taken over from that table, and D and trimming were inferred from the DNA. Present in this sample are approximately 100,000 clones, over 65% of which were seen just once. The ten largest clonotypes hold 2% to 3% of the sample.

The CDR3 measures 14 amino acids from cysteine to phenylalanine. Only the CDR3 portion is preserved as DNA: 42 bases, with reading frame beginning at the first base. V drops 3 bases and J drops 2 bases, leaving 10 bases in between. CDR1 and CDR2, looked up from the germline V gene, are SGHVS and FQNEAQ. The cohort was made up of roughly 670 healthy bone marrow donors. At the time of sampling, all cohort members were nominally healthy, though unrecorded immune exposures were likely present. The donor tested CMV seronegative, placing the donor among the 350 or so seronegative members of the cohort. Every donor gave a peripheral blood sample, and the peripheral blood mononuclear cells from that sample were used for TCR beta sequencing. Genomic DNA was extracted from the blood cell samples with the Qiagen DNeasy Blood Extraction Kit. On the study overall, not on this receptor specifically: Across donors, most TCR sequences were observed very rarely, whereas some public TCRs were present in many individuals. In both the original and validation cohorts, the classifier was reported to diagnose cytomegalovirus status with high specificity and sensitivity. HLA typing was unavailable for some donors at each locus, so association tests used only the typed subset. A further reported finding was that TCR beta sequences accurately predicted the HLA-A and HLA-B alleles for most subjects in the first cohort. In a later analysis, TCR association rates were found to vary across HLA loci, with the most associated TCRs seen for DRB1 alleles and the fewest for HLA-C alleles. According to a later genetic analysis, donors in an Asian-associated ancestry cluster had fewer N-insertions in productive TCRs than the roughly 660-donor mean. In an earlier analysis of approximately 590 of the donors, most TCR beta V segments appeared in productive rearrangements about 87% or about 30% of the time, broadly matching IMGT annotations. This cohort had only TCR beta chains sequenced, and the lack of alpha or paired-chain data limited which features could be detected. The presence/absence analyses assumed that sequencing depth was roughly uniform across donors, and that assumption may not be true. Correlated functional status among segregating V segments might be attributable to linkage disequilibrium, but an unknown experimental factor could not be ruled out. Several of the top co-occurrence clusters appeared to be linked to parvovirus B19, influenza, CMV and Epstein-Barr virus, according to a later analysis. A group of highly shared sequence variants was considered likely to be a technical artifact of the sequencing pipeline. The earlier analysis of about 600 of the donors excluded 15 to 20 rarely observed V segments, including chromosome 9 orphons, because counts were too low. In the study, around 150 TCR beta chains were listed as associated with cytomegalovirus. A later analysis found that most CMV-associated TCR beta chains appeared HLA-restricted, with HLA associations seemingly driven largely by CMV exposure. In vitro tests confirmed that a few of the cytomegalovirus-associated TCR beta chains recognize cytomegalovirus antigens. It was suggested by the authors that the approach could potentially be generalized to other disease states and immunological phenotypes. In a later analysis, around 15,000 TCR beta sequences were associated with specific HLA alleles at a false discovery rate of 0.05. For the cohort, immune exposure information was limited to CMV serostatus. V-gene and J-gene trimming of TCR beta chains was associated with a missense DCLRE1C variant in a later genetic analysis, and the association was replicated in an independent cohort. A later analysis found that HLA-associated TCR beta chains were more clonally expanded and had lower generation probabilities than equally common non-associated chains. When HLA alleles, especially DR and DQ, strongly co-occurred, attributing TCR associations to individual alleles was difficult. Some IMGT-functional V segments, including TRBV6-2 and TRBV6-3, could not be told apart with the 87-base-pair reads, so those segments were excluded.

The sequencing input was PBMCs. The chain is encoded by TRBV7-8 joined to TRBJ1-1; TRBD1 is a possible D gene, resting on 5 matching bases. This clonotype originated in a female donor in good health and CMV-seronegative. The DNA sequence is as follows: TGTGCCAGCAGCTTGGCAGGGATCAACACTGAAGCTTTCTTT. Protein translation: CASSLAGINTEAFF.